This TCR beta chain emerged from a study of cytotoxic CD8 clonotypes in ibrutinib-treated CLL. As for the study in general: Some 10 relapsed/refractory, more than 14 treatment-naive; around 18 IGHV unmutated.

Investigators sought sequencing depths of between 1 in 200,000 and 1 in 1 million T cells. TCRdb keeps only in-frame clones here, not all; method: immunoSEQ multiplex PCR. Counted here are roughly 200,000 clones, 70% occurring once; the ten biggest clones make up about 6.2%. Findings and limits, study-wide: Clonality climbed at ibrutinib response, then dropped toward baseline at progression.

Germline V gene sequence: CDR1 SEHNR, CDR2 FQNEAQ (reference sequence). This CDR3 comprises 16 residues. V shed 5 bases, J shed 8 bases, and the junction held 11 bases outside the gene matches. Turning to this clone: Its antigen is not known.

This material consisted of PBMCs, taken after 12 months of ibrutinib treatment. This clonotype was sampled from a human donor with chronic lymphocytic leukemia. The chain combines TRBV7-9 with TRBJ1-4; 10 nucleotides line up with TRBD1. The CDR3 region has the DNA TGTGCCAGCAGCATCGACAGGGGGCGAGGGAGCGAAAAACTGTTTTTT. Amino acid sequence: CASSIDRGRGSEKLFF.